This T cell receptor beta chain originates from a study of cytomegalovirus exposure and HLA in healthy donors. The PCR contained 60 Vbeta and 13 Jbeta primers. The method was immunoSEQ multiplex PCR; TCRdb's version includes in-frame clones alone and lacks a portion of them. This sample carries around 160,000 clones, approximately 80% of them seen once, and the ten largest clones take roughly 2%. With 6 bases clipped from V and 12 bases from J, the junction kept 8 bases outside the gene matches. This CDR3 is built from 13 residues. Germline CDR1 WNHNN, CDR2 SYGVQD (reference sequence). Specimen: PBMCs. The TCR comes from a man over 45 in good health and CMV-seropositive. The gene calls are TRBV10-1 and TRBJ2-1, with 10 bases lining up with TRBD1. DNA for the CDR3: TGCGCCAGCAGCGGGACAGGGGCAGCGTGGCAGTTCTTC. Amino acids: CASSGTGAAWQFF.